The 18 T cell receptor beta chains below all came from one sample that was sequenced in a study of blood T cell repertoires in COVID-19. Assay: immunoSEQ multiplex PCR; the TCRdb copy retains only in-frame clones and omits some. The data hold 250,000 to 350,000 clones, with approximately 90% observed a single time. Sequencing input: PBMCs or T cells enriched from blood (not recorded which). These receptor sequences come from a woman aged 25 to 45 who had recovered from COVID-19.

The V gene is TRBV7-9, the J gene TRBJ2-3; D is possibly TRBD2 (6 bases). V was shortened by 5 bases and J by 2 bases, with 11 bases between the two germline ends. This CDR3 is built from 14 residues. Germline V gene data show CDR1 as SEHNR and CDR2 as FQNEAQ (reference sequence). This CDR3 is CASSRREPTDTQYF. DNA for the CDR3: TGTGCCAGCAGCCGGCGGGAACCCACAGATACGCAGTATTTT. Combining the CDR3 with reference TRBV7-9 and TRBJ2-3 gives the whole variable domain DTGVSQNPRHKITKRGQNVTFRCDPISEHNRLYWYRQTLGQGPEFLTYFQNEAQLEKSRLLSDRFSAERPKGSFSTLEIQRTEQGDSAMYLCASSRREPTDTQYFGPGTRLTVL.

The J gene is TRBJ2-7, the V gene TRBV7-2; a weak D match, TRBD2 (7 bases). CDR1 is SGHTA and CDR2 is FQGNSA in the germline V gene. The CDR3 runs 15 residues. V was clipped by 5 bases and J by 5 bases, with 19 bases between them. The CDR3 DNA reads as TGTGCCAGCAGCCGTTCGGGGGGCAGGGGCGACGAGCAGTACTTC. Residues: CASSRSGGRGDEQYF.

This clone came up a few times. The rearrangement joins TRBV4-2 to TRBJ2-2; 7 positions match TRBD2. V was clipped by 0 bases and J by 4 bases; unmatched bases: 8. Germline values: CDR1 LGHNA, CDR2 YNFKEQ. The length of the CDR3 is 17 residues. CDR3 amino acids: CASSQDGGGAGTGELFF. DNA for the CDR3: TGTGCCAGCAGCCAAGATGGGGGAGGGGCGGGCACCGGGGAGCTGTTTTTT.

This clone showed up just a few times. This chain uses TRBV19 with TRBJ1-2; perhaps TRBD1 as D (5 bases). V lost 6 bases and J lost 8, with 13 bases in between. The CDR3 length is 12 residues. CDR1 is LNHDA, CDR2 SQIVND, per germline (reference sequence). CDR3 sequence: CASSPGGEGYTF. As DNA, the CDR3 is TGTGCCAGTAGCCCTGGGGGGGAAGGCTACACCTTC.

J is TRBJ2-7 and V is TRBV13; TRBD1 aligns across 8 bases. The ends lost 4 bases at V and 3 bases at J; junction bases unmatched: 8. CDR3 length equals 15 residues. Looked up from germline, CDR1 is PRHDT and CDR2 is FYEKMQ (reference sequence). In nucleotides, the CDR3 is TGTGCCAGCAGCTCCCGGGGACAGGAGTACTACGAGCAGTACTTC. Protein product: CASSSRGQEYYEQYF. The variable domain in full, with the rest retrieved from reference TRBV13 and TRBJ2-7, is AAGVIQSPRHLIKEKRETATLKCYPIPRHDTVYWYQQGPGQDPQFLISFYEKMQSDKGSIPDRFSAQQFSDYHSELNMSSLELGDSALYFCASSSRGQEYYEQYFGPGTRLTVT.

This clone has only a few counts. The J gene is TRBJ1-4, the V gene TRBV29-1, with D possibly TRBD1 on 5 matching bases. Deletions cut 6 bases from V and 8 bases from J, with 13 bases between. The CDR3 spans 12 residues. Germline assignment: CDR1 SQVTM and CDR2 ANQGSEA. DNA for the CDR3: TGCAGCGTGACGGGGGTTGGAGAAAAACTGTTTTTT. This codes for CSVTGVGEKLFF.

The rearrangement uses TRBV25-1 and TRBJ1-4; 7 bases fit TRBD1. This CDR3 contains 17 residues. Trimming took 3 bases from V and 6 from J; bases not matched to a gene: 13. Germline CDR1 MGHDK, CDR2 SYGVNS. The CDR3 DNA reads TGTGCCAGCAGTGACCTCTCCCCCGGGACAGTTGATGAAAAACTGTTTTTT. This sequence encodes CASSDLSPGTVDEKLFF. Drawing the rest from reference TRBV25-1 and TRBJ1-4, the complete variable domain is EADIYQTPRYLVIGTGKKITLECSQTMGHDKMYWYQQDPGMELHLIHYSYGVNSTEKGDLSSESTVSRIRTEHFPLTLESARPSHTSQYLCASSDLSPGTVDEKLFFGSGTQLSVL.

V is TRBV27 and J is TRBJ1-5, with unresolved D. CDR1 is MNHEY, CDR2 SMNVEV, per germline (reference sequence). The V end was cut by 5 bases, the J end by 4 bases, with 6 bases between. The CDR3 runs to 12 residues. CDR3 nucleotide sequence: TGTGCCAGCAGTCCACATAATCAGCCCCAGCATTTT. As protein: CASSPHNQPQHF.

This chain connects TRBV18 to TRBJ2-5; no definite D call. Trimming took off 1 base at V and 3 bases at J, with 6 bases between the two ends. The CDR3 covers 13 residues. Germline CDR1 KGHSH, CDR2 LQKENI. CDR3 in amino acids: CASSPRTEETQYF. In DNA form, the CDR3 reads TGTGCCAGCTCACCACGAACAGAAGAGACCCAGTACTTC.

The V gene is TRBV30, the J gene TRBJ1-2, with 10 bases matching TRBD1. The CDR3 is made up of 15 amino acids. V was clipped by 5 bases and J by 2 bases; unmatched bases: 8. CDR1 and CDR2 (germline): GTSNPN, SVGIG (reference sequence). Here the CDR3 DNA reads TGTGCCTGGTCCAGTGCGGGACAGGGGAACTATGGCTACACCTTC. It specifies CAWSSAGQGNYGYTF.

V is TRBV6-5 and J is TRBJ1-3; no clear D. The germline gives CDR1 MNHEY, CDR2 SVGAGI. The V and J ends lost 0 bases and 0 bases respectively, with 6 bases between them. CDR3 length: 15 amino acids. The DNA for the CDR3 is TGTGCCAGCAGTTACTCGCCGGGCTCTGGAAACACCATATATTTT. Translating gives CASSYSPGSGNTIYF.

Written as DNA, the CDR3 is TGTGCCAGCAGCTTGGCGGGTATTGGCTACACCTTC. This codes for CASSLAGIGYTF. V gene TRBV5-5 combines with J gene TRBJ1-2; D call uncertain. This CDR3 is built from 12 residues. Looked up from germline, CDR1 is SGHKS and CDR2 is YYEKEE (reference sequence). V gave up 0 bases and J gave up 7 bases, with 7 bases separating them.

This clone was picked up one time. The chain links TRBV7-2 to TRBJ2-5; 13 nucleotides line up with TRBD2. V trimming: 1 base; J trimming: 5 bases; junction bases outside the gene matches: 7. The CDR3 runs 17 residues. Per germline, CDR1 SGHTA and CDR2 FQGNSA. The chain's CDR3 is CASSLGTSGGGLETQYF. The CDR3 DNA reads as TGTGCCAGCAGCTTAGGGACTAGCGGGGGAGGATTGGAGACCCAGTACTTC.

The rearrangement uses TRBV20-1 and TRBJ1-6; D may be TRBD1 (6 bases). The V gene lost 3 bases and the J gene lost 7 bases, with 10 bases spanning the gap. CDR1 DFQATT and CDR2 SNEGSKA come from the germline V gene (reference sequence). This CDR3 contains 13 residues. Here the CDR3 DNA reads TGCAGTGCTAGTACAGGGCCAAATTCACCCCTCCACTTT. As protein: CSASTGPNSPLHF.

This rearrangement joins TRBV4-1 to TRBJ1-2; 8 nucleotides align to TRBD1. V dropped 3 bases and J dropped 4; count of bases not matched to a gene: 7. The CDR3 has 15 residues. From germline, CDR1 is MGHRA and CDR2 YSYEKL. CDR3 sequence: CASSHPGQGGYGYTF. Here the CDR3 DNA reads TGCGCCAGCAGCCACCCAGGACAGGGAGGCTATGGCTACACCTTC.

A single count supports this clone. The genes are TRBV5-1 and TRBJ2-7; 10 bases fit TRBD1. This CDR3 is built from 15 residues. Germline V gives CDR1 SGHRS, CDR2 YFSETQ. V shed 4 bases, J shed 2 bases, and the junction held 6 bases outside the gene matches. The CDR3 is CASSPGQGRAYEQYF. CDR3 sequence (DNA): TGCGCCAGCAGCCCGGGACAGGGGAGGGCCTACGAGCAGTACTTC.

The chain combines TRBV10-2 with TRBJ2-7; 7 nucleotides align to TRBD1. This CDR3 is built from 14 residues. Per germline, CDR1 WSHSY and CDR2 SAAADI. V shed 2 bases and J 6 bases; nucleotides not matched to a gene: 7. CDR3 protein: CASSENPTGSEQYF. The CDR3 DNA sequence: TGCGCCAGCAGTGAGAACCCGACAGGGTCCGAGCAGTACTTC.

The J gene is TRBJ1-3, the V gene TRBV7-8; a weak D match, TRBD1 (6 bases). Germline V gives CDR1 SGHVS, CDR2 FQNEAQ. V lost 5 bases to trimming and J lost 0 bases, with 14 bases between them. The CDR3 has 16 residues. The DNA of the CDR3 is TGTGCCAGCAGCACGGGACACCAAATCTCTGGAAACACCATATATTTT. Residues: CASSTGHQISGNTIYF.